Listed below are T cell receptor beta chains from one sample, sequenced in a study of beta chain features in type 1 diabetes. TCRdb's table, derived via immunoSEQ multiplex PCR, lists solely in-frame clones and lacks some. Of roughly 140,000 clones listed, 6.9% were seen once; the top ten hold roughly 1.4%. Sequenced sample: central memory CD4+ T cells from blood. These receptors all come from a woman under 40 in good health. Each CDR3 is given with its conserved first and last residue. Each record gives: J gene, clone size, V gene, D gene, CDR3 protein, CDR3 DNA. The D gene is left open where the match is weak. For some rows the clone size is stated as once, few or many, or as a class when expanded; others skip it.

TRBJ2-1	NA	TRBV19	TRBD1	CASSPTGALSNEQFF	TGTGCCAGTAGTCCAACAGGGGCGCTTTCTAATGAGCAGTTCTTC
TRBJ2-7	NA	TRBV21-1	NA	CASSKGASGRTLYEQYF	TGTGCCAGCAGCAAAGGGGCTAGCGGGAGGACCCTCTACGAGCAGTACTTC
TRBJ2-3	many	TRBV15	NA	CATSRSFLDTQTDTQYF	TGTGCCACCAGCAGATCGTTCCTGGACACACAAACAGATACGCAGTATTTT
TRBJ2-5	NA	TRBV9	TRBD2	CASSTSPGLAGVGSGQETQYF	TGTGCCAGCAGCACCTCCCCGGGACTAGCGGGAGTGGGGTCGGGGCAAGAGACCCAGTACTTC
TRBJ1-1	NA	TRBV11-2	NA	CASSLGQNTEAFF	TGTGCCAGCAGCTTAGGACAGAACACTGAAGCTTTCTTT
TRBJ2-1	few	TRBV9	TRBD2	CASSVAEPSGRGRNEQFF	TGTGCCAGCAGCGTAGCTGAGCCTAGCGGGAGAGGACGGAATGAGCAGTTCTTC
TRBJ2-5	few	TRBV5-8	TRBD2	CASSSSGLARGETQYF	TGTGCCAGCAGCTCTTCTGGACTAGCGAGGGGGGAGACCCAGTACTTC
TRBJ2-3	few	TRBV30	NA	CAWSGTSFSDTQYF	TGTGCCTGGAGTGGAACTAGTTTTTCAGATACGCAGTATTTT
TRBJ2-7	many	TRBV7-2	NA	CASSLSPPYEQYF	TGTGCCAGCAGCTTAAGCCCTCCCTACGAGCAGTACTTC
TRBJ2-1	NA	TRBV7-9	NA	CARGNSYNEQFF	TGTGCCAGGGGCAACTCCTACAATGAGCAGTTCTTC
TRBJ2-5	few	TRBV29-1	NA	CSVDDYLQETQYF	TGCAGCGTTGATGACTACCTCCAAGAGACCCAGTACTTC
TRBJ2-1	NA	TRBV7-2	TRBD1	CASSLVRDSGPYNEQFF	TGTGCCAGCAGCTTAGTTCGGGACAGTGGTCCCTACAATGAGCAGTTCTTC
TRBJ2-7	few	TRBV14	NA	CASSLAIRSEQYF	TGTGCCAGCAGCCTGGCGATTAGGAGCGAGCAGTACTTC
TRBJ1-2	few	TRBV18	TRBD1	CASSPETGDGYTF	TGTGCCAGCTCACCCGAGACAGGGGATGGCTACACCTTC
TRBJ2-1	NA	TRBV18	TRBD2	CASSPQPTSGRQNEQFF	TGTGCCAGCTCACCACAGCCCACTAGCGGGAGACAGAATGAGCAGTTCTTC
TRBJ1-2	few	TRBV4-1	NA	CASSQDVGRDYGYTF	TGCGCCAGCAGCCAAGACGTAGGGAGAGACTATGGCTACACCTTC
TRBJ1-5	few	TRBV6-5	TRBD1	CASSKQGSDQPQHF	TGTGCCAGCAGTAAACAGGGGAGTGATCAGCCCCAGCATTTT
TRBJ2-7	few	TRBV19	TRBD1	CASGQGSYEQYF	TGTGCCAGTGGACAGGGGAGTTACGAGCAGTACTTC
TRBJ2-5	NA	TRBV6-5	TRBD2	CASSQVSGRMETQYF	TGTGCCAGCAGTCAAGTCAGCGGGAGGATGGAGACCCAGTACTTC
TRBJ2-1	few	TRBV30	TRBD2	CAWRPGLAYNEQFF	TGTGCCTGGAGACCGGGACTAGCGTACAATGAGCAGTTCTTC
TRBJ2-7	few	TRBV11-3	TRBD1	CASSSFRDRVHEQYF	TGTGCCAGCAGCTCATTCCGGGACAGGGTGCACGAGCAGTACTTC
TRBJ2-7	NA	TRBV4-1	TRBD1	CASSQVSGQSYEQYF	TGCGCCAGCAGCCAAGTCTCGGGACAGTCCTACGAGCAGTACTTC
TRBJ2-5	few	TRBV6-6	TRBD1	CASRFDRVETQYF	TGTGCCAGCAGATTCGACAGGGTCGAGACCCAGTACTTC
TRBJ2-1	few	TRBV4-3	TRBD2	CASSQDPSGRKNEQFF	TGCGCCAGCAGCCAAGATCCGAGCGGGAGGAAGAATGAGCAGTTCTTC
TRBJ1-5	few	TRBV6-6	NA	CASSYTSGDQPQHF	TGTGCCAGCAGTTACACATCAGGGGATCAGCCCCAGCATTTT
TRBJ2-7	NA	TRBV28	NA	CASSVRQSAYEQYF	TGTGCCAGCAGTGTCCGACAGAGTGCCTACGAGCAGTACTTC
TRBJ2-3	NA	TRBV18	NA	CASSPSPDTQYF	TGTGCCAGCTCACCGAGCCCCGATACGCAGTATTTT
TRBJ2-1	NA	TRBV7-3	TRBD2	CASRPSGRGNNEQFF	TGTGCCAGCAGGCCTAGCGGGAGAGGGAACAATGAGCAGTTCTTC
TRBJ1-2	NA	TRBV5-1	NA	CASSLERQNHGYTF	TGCGCCAGCAGCTTGGAGAGACAGAATCATGGCTACACCTTC
TRBJ1-1	NA	TRBV9	NA	CASSVEVGGTEAFF	TGTGCCAGCAGCGTAGAGGTAGGGGGCACTGAAGCTTTCTTT
TRBJ2-1	many	TRBV15	TRBD2	CATSRDRASGMSEQFF	TGTGCCACCAGCAGAGATCGGGCTAGCGGGATGTCTGAGCAGTTCTTC
TRBJ2-1	NA	TRBV7-2	NA	CASSRQFGGNNEQFF	TGTGCCAGCAGCAGACAGTTTGGGGGGAACAATGAGCAGTTCTTC
TRBJ1-1	few	TRBV2	NA	CASSEAFGVDTEAFF	TGTGCCAGCAGTGAAGCATTCGGGGTAGACACTGAAGCTTTCTTT
TRBJ1-2	NA	TRBV2	TRBD1	CASSVGQGTYGYTF	TGTGCCAGCAGTGTGGGACAGGGGACCTATGGCTACACCTTC
TRBJ2-6	many	TRBV4-3	NA	CASSQEGRGRGANVLTF	TGCGCCAGCAGCCAAGAGGGCAGGGGAAGAGGGGCCAACGTCCTGACTTTC
TRBJ2-1	NA	TRBV5-4	TRBD1	CASSLDRDQLF	TGTGCCAGCAGTCTCGACAGGGATCAGCTCTTC
TRBJ2-7	NA	TRBV28	NA	CASHLWRRGSYEQYF	TGTGCCAGCCATTTATGGCGAAGGGGGTCCTACGAGCAGTACTTC
TRBJ1-1	few	TRBV11-2	NA	CASSLRGGATEAFF	TGTGCCAGCAGCTTACGAGGGGGTGCAACTGAAGCTTTCTTT
TRBJ2-3	NA	TRBV4-3	TRBD2	CASSHGRADTQYF	TGCGCCAGCAGCCACGGGAGGGCAGATACGCAGTATTTT
TRBJ2-5	NA	TRBV7-2	NA	CASSLSAGMLETQYF	TGTGCCAGCAGCTTAAGCGCGGGAATGTTGGAGACCCAGTACTTC
TRBJ1-4	NA	TRBV7-2	TRBD1	CASSFSGGAANEKLFF	TGTGCCAGCAGCTTCTCAGGGGGCGCAGCTAATGAAAAACTGTTTTTT
TRBJ1-4	few	TRBV9	NA	CASSPDRGSEKLFF	TGTGCCAGCAGCCCAGACCGGGGGAGTGAAAAACTGTTTTTT
TRBJ2-2	many	TRBV4-3	NA	CASRFSGTGELFF	TGCGCCAGCAGGTTTAGCGGCACCGGGGAGCTGTTTTTT
TRBJ2-1	NA	TRBV19	TRBD2	CASRPSGTSGNEQFF	TGTGCCAGTAGACCTAGCGGGACCTCTGGCAATGAGCAGTTCTTC
TRBJ2-3	few	TRBV5-4	TRBD2	CASSLRTSIADTQYF	TGTGCCAGCAGCTTGAGGACTAGTATCGCAGATACGCAGTATTTT
TRBJ2-2	few	TRBV7-9	NA	CASSSRFRGGELFF	TGTGCCAGCAGCTCCCGGTTCAGGGGCGGGGAGCTGTTTTTT
TRBJ2-1	NA	TRBV11-3	TRBD2	CASSKTSGGRNEQFF	TGTGCCAGCAGCAAGACTAGCGGCGGCCGCAATGAGCAGTTCTTC
TRBJ2-7	few	TRBV7-8	NA	CASSFPGPAGSYEQYF	TGTGCCAGCAGCTTCCCCGGTCCGGCGGGATCCTACGAGCAGTACTTC
TRBJ2-7	few	TRBV5-1	TRBD2	CASSFDGLAGAYEQYF	TGCGCCAGCAGCTTCGACGGACTAGCGGGAGCCTACGAGCAGTACTTC
TRBJ2-7	many	TRBV7-9	NA	CASSLLSGASYEQYF	TGTGCCAGCAGCTTACTAAGCGGTGCGTCGTACGAGCAGTACTTC
TRBJ1-5	few	TRBV18	TRBD1	CASSPQGQGVGGNQPQHF	TGTGCCAGCTCACCACAGGGACAGGGGGTCGGTGGCAATCAGCCCCAGCATTTT
TRBJ2-1	NA	TRBV7-2	TRBD1	CASRPGTGGFNEQFF	TGTGCCAGCAGACCAGGGACAGGGGGCTTCAATGAGCAGTTCTTC
TRBJ1-1	NA	TRBV30	NA	CAWSLRDNEAFF	TGTGCCTGGAGCCTCCGGGACAATGAAGCTTTCTTT
TRBJ2-2	NA	TRBV7-3	TRBD2	CASSRDYNTGELFF	TGTGCCAGCAGTCGGGACTATAACACCGGGGAGCTGTTTTTT
TRBJ2-7	few	TRBV28	TRBD1	CASSLRDRHVYEQYF	TGTGCCAGCAGTTTGAGGGACAGGCACGTCTACGAGCAGTACTTC